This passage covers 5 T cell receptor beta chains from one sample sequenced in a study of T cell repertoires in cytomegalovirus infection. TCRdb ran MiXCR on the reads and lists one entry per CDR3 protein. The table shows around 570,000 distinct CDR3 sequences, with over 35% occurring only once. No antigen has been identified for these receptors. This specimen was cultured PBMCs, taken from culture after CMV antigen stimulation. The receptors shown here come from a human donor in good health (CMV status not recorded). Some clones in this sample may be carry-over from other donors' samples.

The CDR3 DNA follows: TGTGCCAGCAGCCACTTACAGGGGAGCACAGATACGCAGTATTTT. Protein: CASSHLQGSTDTQYF. The V call is TRBV12-3 or TRBV12-4, the J call TRBJ2-3; 7 positions match TRBD1. This CDR3 is built from 15 residues. Trimming cost V 6 bases and J 0 bases; bases outside gene matches: 6.

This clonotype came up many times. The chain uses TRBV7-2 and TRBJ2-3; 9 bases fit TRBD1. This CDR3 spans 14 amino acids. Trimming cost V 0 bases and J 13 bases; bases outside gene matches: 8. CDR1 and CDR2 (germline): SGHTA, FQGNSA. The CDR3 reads CASSLAQGALKKYF. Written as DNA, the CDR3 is TGTGCCAGCAGCTTAGCACAGGGGGCCCTTAAAAAGTATTTT.

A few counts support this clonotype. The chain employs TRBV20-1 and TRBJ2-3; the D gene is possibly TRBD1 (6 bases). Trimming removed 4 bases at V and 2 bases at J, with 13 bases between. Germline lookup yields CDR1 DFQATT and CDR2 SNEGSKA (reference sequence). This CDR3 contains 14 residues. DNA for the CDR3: TGCAGTGCTAATACAGGGCTTGTCACAGATACGCAGTATTTT. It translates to CSANTGLVTDTQYF.

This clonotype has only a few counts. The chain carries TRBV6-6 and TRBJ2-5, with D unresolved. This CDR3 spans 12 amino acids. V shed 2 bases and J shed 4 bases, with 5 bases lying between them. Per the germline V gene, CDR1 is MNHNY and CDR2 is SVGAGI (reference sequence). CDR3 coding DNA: TGTGCCAGCAGTTACCCCAGAGAGACCCAGTACTTC. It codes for CASSYPRETQYF.

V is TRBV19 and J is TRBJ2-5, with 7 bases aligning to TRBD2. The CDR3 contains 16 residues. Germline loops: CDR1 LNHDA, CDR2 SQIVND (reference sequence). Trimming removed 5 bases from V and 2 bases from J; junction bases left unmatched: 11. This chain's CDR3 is CASSLTGTTIQETQYF. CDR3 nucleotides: TGTGCCAGTAGTCTTACCGGGACTACGATACAAGAGACCCAGTACTTC.